This passage covers 2 T cell receptor beta chains from one sample sequenced in a study of T cells after posttransplantation cyclophosphamide. The data were produced by immunoSEQ multiplex PCR, yet TCRdb's version contains in-frame clones alone and is incomplete. This sample has around 19,000 clones, with 95% to 98% found just once. The naive gate required viable CD3+CD4+ or CD3+CD8+ cells with CCR7+CD45RA+CD45RO-CD95-CD27+CD28+ phenotype. Material: naive CD4+ T cells sorted from PBMCs. The receptors here all came from a man aged 40-50 years in good health, CMV-negative, and a related stem cell transplant donor.

The CDR3 DNA reads TGCAGTACGGACAGCGTGGGCGAGCAGTACTTC. Translated, it gives CSTDSVGEQYF. The chain combines TRBV20-1 with TRBJ2-7; D perhaps matches TRBD1 (6 bases). In germline, CDR1 is DFQATT, CDR2 SNEGSKA (reference sequence). V lost 8 bases and J 6 bases, leaving 14 bases between the germline ends. The CDR3 length is 11 residues.

This chain joins TRBV2 and TRBJ1-1; tentatively, D is TRBD1 (5 bases). The V gene's germline CDR1 is SNHLY and CDR2 FYNNEI. This CDR3 region has 14 residues. V was trimmed by 6 bases and J by 2 bases, leaving 13 bases between them. CDR3 nucleotide sequence: TGTGCCAGCAGGAAAGAGCAGGGCAACACTGAAGCTTTCTTT. Translating gives CASRKEQGNTEAFF.